Detailed here is one T cell receptor beta chain. Its antigen is not yet known. Base qualities are not at hand, and no much larger clone is one base apart. In Seattle, one collaborating source enrolled patients while the infection was active and tracked those patients longitudinally over the course of disease. Collaborating institutions collected whole blood in K2EDTA tubes following their own protocols. Collaborator samples were shipped for TCRbeta analysis as frozen whole blood, isolated PBMCs, or DNA extracted from either sample type. The sample is drawn from a study of blood T cell repertoires in COVID-19 (dated by TCRdb to the early 2020s). Notes on the research overall: The collaborator samples originated in the United States, Italy and Spain and spanned the acute and convalescent phases of COVID-19. Where HLA class I and class II types were available, the types were taken from metadata supplied by the sample provider, not from assay-based typing. The samples were drawn from the first 160 participants of the ongoing ImmuneRACE study and from 950 to 1,500 subjects provided by 6 global collaborators. The dataset comprised deeply sampled blood TCRbeta repertoires from subjects exposed to, actively infected with, or recovered from COVID-19. The repertoires were released in a freely available public database intended as a resource for research on the immune response to SARS-CoV-2. Nearly every sample came with metadata listing a de-identified subject ID, COVID-19 status, age in years and sex. The prospective study material was composed of cDNA or gDNA derived from T cells, B-cell-depleted T cells, or PBMCs.

On the study overall, not on this receptor specifically: How much clinical and demographic metadata was included differed by source and by participant, and the metadata was provided uncurated.

The immunoSEQ Assay, a bias-controlled multiplex PCR, was used to amplify TCRbeta CDR3 regions from genomic DNA. The paper's data handling went like this. The number of nucleated cells in each sample was estimated from the amplification of reference gene primers within the assay. To quantify the absolute abundance of each unique TCRbeta CDR3 rearrangement, sequence reads were collapsed and filtered. Productive Simpson clonality was computed per sample as the square root of Simpson's diversity index over productive rearrangements. TCRdb provides this immuneACCESS table in a form limited to in-frame rearrangements. Some clones are lacking; in checked studies, under half of them reflect an unresolved V gene, and why the rest are absent is not known. V, J and clone size are taken as reported in that table, and D and trimming were inferred from the DNA itself. For this sample the table gives under 110,000 clones, of which over 60% were detected only once. The ten largest clonotypes hold 6.2% of the sample.

Via the germline V gene, CDR1 is SGDLS and CDR2 YYNGEE. V ends up 7 bases short and J 2 bases short, with an unmatched junction base count of 8. From the cysteine through the phenylalanine, the CDR3 covers 14 amino acids. The CDR3 DNA has 42 bases and is translated from base 1. The sequence derives from a man older than 75 with COVID-19, enrolled during active disease. Recombination connected TRBV9 to TRBJ2-7, with TRBD2 identical over 8 junction bases. Sequenced material: peripheral blood. In nucleotide form, the sequence is TGTGCCAGCCCGTCCGGGACTAGGACCTACGAGCAGTACTTC. Translated, it reads CASPSGTRTYEQYF.